The 30 T cell receptor beta chains presented below share a single source sample, sequenced in a study of human T cells and chemical hapten exposure (dated by TCRdb to the early 2020s). Unfractionated whole blood was collected in Tempus Blood RNA tubes, and total RNA was extracted from that blood. Libraries were made using 5' RACE. Sequencer: Illumina MiSeq. TCRdb trimmed the raw reads at Q25, called clones with MiXCR and kept productive beta chains. Duplicate CDR3 protein sequences are folded into a single record with the most common DNA and genes. The sample includes around 80,000 distinct CDR3 sequences, with about 16% observed a single time. 6.8% of the sample rests with the top ten. The receptors derive from a female donor in good health.

The rearrangement links TRBV7-9 to TRBJ1-2, with 7 positions matching TRBD1. The J segment lost 0 bases and the V segment lost 5 bases, leaving 3 bases of the junction unmatched. This CDR3 has 14 residues. Germline V gene sequence: CDR1 SEHNR, CDR2 FQNEAQ (reference sequence). The CDR3 DNA reads TGTGCCAGCAGCGGACAGGAGTCTAACTATGGCTACACCTTC. Amino acids: CASSGQESNYGYTF.

The chain links TRBV20-1 to TRBJ1-5; the D is unclear. The CDR3 length is 14 residues. The germline V gene encodes CDR1 DFQATT and CDR2 SNEGSKA (reference sequence). V shed 0 bases and J shed 6 bases, with 12 bases lying between them. CDR3 in amino acids: CSARDPSTTQPQHF. As DNA, the CDR3 is TGCAGTGCTAGAGATCCCTCGACCACTCAGCCCCAGCATTTT.

This chain uses TRBV6-6 with TRBJ2-1; TRBD2 matches 7 bases. Germline V gene data show CDR1 as MNHNY and CDR2 as SVGAGI (reference sequence). Trimming took 0 bases from V and 7 from J; bases not matched to a gene: 6. CDR3 length equals 15 residues. This CDR3 is CASSYSAGVGNEQFF. The CDR3 nucleotides are TGTGCCAGCAGTTACTCGGCGGGAGTGGGGAATGAGCAGTTCTTC.

This clonotype was observed at least ten times. The rearrangement joins TRBV24-1 to TRBJ2-2, with TRBD1 as a possible D gene (5 bases). CDR3 size: 13 residues. Per germline, CDR1 KGHDR and CDR2 SFDVKD. Between the trimmed V and J ends, which lost 9 bases and 4 bases, there was a span of 11 bases. The CDR3 is CATRRQSTGELFF. CDR3 nucleotide sequence: TGTGCCACCCGTAGACAGTCCACCGGGGAGCTGTTTTTT.

In this sample, this clonotype is medium-sized. This chain joins TRBV30 and TRBJ2-5; D unresolved. V shed 1 base and J shed 1 base, with 7 bases lying between them. From germline, CDR1 is GTSNPN and CDR2 SVGIG (reference sequence). This CDR3 is built from 13 residues. The CDR3 region is CAWSAQLQETQYF. The CDR3 DNA reads as TGTGCCTGGAGTGCACAGCTCCAAGAGACCCAGTACTTC.

This clonotype was detected a few times. The CDR3 protein is CSAEILAGGANEQFF. CDR3 DNA: TGCAGTGCTGAAATCCTAGCGGGAGGTGCCAATGAGCAGTTCTTC. This chain connects TRBV20-1 to TRBJ2-1; 11 bases map to TRBD2. Trimming cost V 5 bases and J 6 bases; bases outside gene matches: 9. This CDR3 region has 15 residues. Germline CDR1 DFQATT, CDR2 SNEGSKA (reference sequence).

The chain is built from TRBV29-1 and TRBJ2-1; 10 bases are shared with TRBD2. Germline CDR1 is SQVTM and CDR2 is ANQGSEA. The V gene end was trimmed by 8 bases and the J gene end by 8 bases; junction bases not matched to a gene: 15. This CDR3 is built from 15 residues. The CDR3 sequence is CSPYIILAGRYEQFF. In nucleotides, the CDR3 is TGCAGCCCTTATATAATACTAGCGGGACGGTATGAGCAGTTCTTC.

This clonotype was seen repeatedly, ten times or more. This chain uses TRBV14 with TRBJ2-5; TRBD2 matches at 11 bases. The CDR3 loop spans 18 amino acids. Germline V CDR1 and CDR2: SGHDN, FVKESK. Losses at the gene ends were 4 bases for V and 0 bases for J; bases not matched to a gene: 10. As DNA, the CDR3 is TGTGCCAGCAGCCCAGGACTAGCGGGCCCGACTTACCAAGAGACCCAGTACTTC. Translating it yields CASSPGLAGPTYQETQYF. The variable domain in full, with the rest retrieved from reference TRBV14 and TRBJ2-5, is EAGVTQFPSHSVIEKGQTVTLRCDPISGHDNLYWYRRVMGKEIKFLLHFVKESKQDESGMPNNRFLAERTGGTYSTLKVQPAELEDSGVYFCASSPGLAGPTYQETQYFGPGTRLLVL.

The sample holds many counts of this clonotype. The chain uses TRBV29-1 and TRBJ2-1; 10 bases match TRBD2. Unmatched junction bases numbered 4, after V lost 5 bases and J lost 3 bases. The CDR3 totals 14 residues. The germline V gene has CDR1 SQVTM and CDR2 ANQGSEA. The CDR3 DNA follows: TGCAGCGTTCCTAGCGGGGGTCGCTACAATGAGCAGTTCTTC. Protein: CSVPSGGRYNEQFF.

This clonotype has ten or more counts. The J gene is TRBJ2-2, the V gene TRBV28, with 7 bases aligning to TRBD2. Looked up from germline, CDR1 is MDHEN and CDR2 is SYDVKM. The V gene end was trimmed by 7 bases and the J gene end by 6 bases; junction bases not matched to a gene: 8. The CDR3 sequence is 14 residues long. The CDR3 region is CASTPGGVSGELFF. The CDR3 bases are TGTGCCAGCACCCCGGGGGGAGTCTCCGGGGAGCTGTTTTTT.

This clonotype was seen a few times. Here the CDR3 DNA reads TGTGCCAGTCGGGGGGGGGCTCCCGAGCAGTACTTC. Amino acids: CASRGGAPEQYF. The chain combines TRBV6-5 with TRBJ2-7, with 8 bases lining up with TRBD2. The ends lost 9 bases at V and 6 bases at J; junction bases unmatched: 7. Germline CDR1 is MNHEY and CDR2 is SVGAGI. The CDR3 loop spans 12 amino acids.

A few counts support this clonotype. J is TRBJ1-3 and V is TRBV4-1; TRBD1 might be the D (6 bases). V was shortened by 0 bases and J by 4 bases, with 13 bases between the two germline ends. The CDR3 totals 16 residues. Germline CDR1 and CDR2: MGHRA and YSYEKL. For the CDR3, the DNA is TGCGCCAGCAGCCAAGATAACAGGGTGGGAGGAAACACCATATATTTT. It yields the protein CASSQDNRVGGNTIYF.

The V and J genes are TRBV29-1 and TRBJ2-7, with 7 bases that match TRBD1. The CDR3 spans 14 residues. Per germline, CDR1 SQVTM and CDR2 ANQGSEA. With 5 bases clipped from V and 3 bases from J, the junction kept 10 bases outside the gene matches. CDR3 DNA sequence: TGCAGCGTTAGACTCCCGGGACAGAGCTACGAGCAGTACTTC. It is translated as CSVRLPGQSYEQYF.

The chain employs TRBV6-6 and TRBJ2-6; perhaps TRBD1 as D (6 bases). V lost 4 bases and J 4 bases, leaving 8 bases between the germline ends. CDR3 length equals 14 residues. Germline V lookup: CDR1 MNHNY, CDR2 SVGAGI (reference sequence). The chain's CDR3 is CASSFQGGANVLTF. CDR3 coding DNA: TGTGCCAGCAGTTTTCAGGGGGGGGCCAACGTCCTGACTTTC.

The sample holds a few counts of this clonotype. The chain links TRBV9 to TRBJ2-7; D may be TRBD1 (6 bases). The CDR3 consists of 15 residues. Germline V gene data show CDR1 as SGDLS and CDR2 as YYNGEE. Deletions cut 0 bases from V and 2 bases from J, with 12 bases between. The CDR3 DNA follows: TGTGCCAGCAGCGTAGGGTGGGGGCCGACCTACGAGCAGTACTTC. Its translation: CASSVGWGPTYEQYF.

J is TRBJ1-2 and V is TRBV29-1; maybe TRBD1 (5 bases). The germline V gene encodes CDR1 SQVTM and CDR2 ANQGSEA. This CDR3 comprises 11 residues. Trimming removed 6 bases from V and 6 bases from J, with 11 bases in between. Written as DNA, the CDR3 is TGCAGCGTGGGCAGGGAGGATGGCTACACCTTC. This codes for CSVGREDGYTF.

The genes are TRBV6-6 and TRBJ1-5, with D unresolved. The CDR3 runs 12 residues. V lost 5 bases and J lost 5, with 7 bases in between. Germline CDR1 is MNHNY and CDR2 is SVGAGI (reference sequence). The CDR3, as DNA: TGTGCCAGCAGTCCCACCGATCAGCCCCAGCATTTT. Translated: CASSPTDQPQHF.

This clonotype was detected a few times. This chain uses TRBV3-1 with TRBJ2-2; no clear D. Germline CDR1 reads LGHDT; CDR2 reads YNNKEL (reference sequence). The length of the CDR3 is 12 residues. V was trimmed by 3 bases and J by 6 bases, leaving 5 bases between them. The CDR3 protein is CASSQEAGELFF. The CDR3 DNA reads as TGTGCCAGCAGCCAGGAAGCCGGGGAGCTGTTTTTT.

The rearrangement uses TRBV19 and TRBJ2-6; no clear D. V dropped 4 bases and J dropped 0 bases, with 10 bases sitting between them. This CDR3 has 16 residues. CDR1 is LNHDA and CDR2 is SQIVND in the germline V gene (reference sequence). The CDR3 is CASSRDVNSGANVLTF. Written as DNA, the CDR3 is TGTGCCAGTAGTAGGGATGTTAACTCTGGGGCCAACGTCCTGACTTTC.

The rearrangement uses TRBV27 and TRBJ2-1; 15 bases are a match to TRBD2. This CDR3 is 15 amino acids long. Germline V gene sequence: CDR1 MNHEY, CDR2 SMNVEV (reference sequence). Trimming cost V 1 base and J 9 bases; bases outside gene matches: 1. CDR3 amino acids: CASSLLGLAGGEQFF. CDR3 DNA sequence: TGTGCCAGCAGTTTATTGGGACTAGCGGGAGGTGAGCAGTTCTTC.

The rearrangement links TRBV2 to TRBJ2-1, with a weak D call TRBD2 (7 bases). The CDR3 sequence is 16 residues long. Germline CDR1 is SNHLY and CDR2 is FYNNEI. Trimming took 6 bases from V and 4 from J, leaving 19 bases between them. This chain's CDR3 is CASSPTRGAGYNEQFF. For the CDR3, the DNA is TGTGCCAGCAGCCCCACCCGGGGGGCCGGTTACAATGAGCAGTTCTTC.

The rearrangement links TRBV9 to TRBJ2-3; D gene unclear. There are 13 residues in the CDR3. Trimming left V 4 bases short and J 2 bases short, with 8 bases between. Germline CDR1 reads SGDLS; CDR2 reads YYNGEE. CDR3 nucleotide sequence: TGTGCCAGCAGCCCCCTCCTCACAGATACGCAGTATTTT. Its protein is CASSPLLTDTQYF.

This clonotype has a handful of counts. The chain uses TRBV7-2 and TRBJ2-3; perhaps TRBD2 as D (5 bases). Germline CDR1 reads SGHTA; CDR2 reads FQGNSA. V was trimmed by 0 bases and J by 4 bases, leaving 8 bases between them. This CDR3 is 14 amino acids long. CDR3 nucleotides: TGTGCCAGCAGCTTAGCACTAGTCCCAGATACGCAGTATTTT. Its protein product is CASSLALVPDTQYF.

The chain links TRBV7-9 to TRBJ1-3; TRBD1 matches at 8 bases. Germline values: CDR1 SEHNR, CDR2 FQNEAQ (reference sequence). The CDR3 extends over 14 amino acids. Trimming took 4 bases from V and 8 from J; bases not matched to a gene: 7. CDR3 in DNA: TGTGCCAGCAGCTCAGGACAGGGAGCATACACCATATATTTT. This gives the protein CASSSGQGAYTIYF.

This chain uses TRBV28 with TRBJ2-1; D is ambiguous. The CDR3 totals 11 residues. From germline, CDR1 is MDHEN and CDR2 SYDVKM. The V and J ends lost 6 bases and 9 bases respectively, with 9 bases between them. Here the CDR3 reads CASSQLGEQFF. CDR3 coding DNA: TGTGCCAGCAGCCAACTTGGTGAGCAGTTCTTC.

This chain connects TRBV20-1 to TRBJ2-3; D tentatively fits TRBD1 or TRBD2 (5 bases each). V was cut by 5 bases and J by 1 base, with 19 bases left in between. The CDR3 contains 16 residues. Germline V gene sequence: CDR1 DFQATT, CDR2 SNEGSKA (reference sequence). The CDR3: CSAGSLAQGGTDTQYF. CDR3 coding DNA: TGCAGTGCTGGTTCTCTAGCTCAGGGAGGCACAGATACGCAGTATTTT.

This clonotype was counted between two and nine times. The chain links TRBV20-1 to TRBJ2-1, with TRBD2 matching over 8 bases. In germline, CDR1 is DFQATT, CDR2 SNEGSKA (reference sequence). CDR3 size: 15 residues. Unmatched junction bases numbered 10, after V lost 2 bases and J lost 7 bases. The CDR3, as DNA: TGCAGTGCTAGAATTATGGGACTAGACAGGAATGAGCAGTTCTTC. Its translation is CSARIMGLDRNEQFF.

CDR3 amino acids: CASSLEASSSGEFF. The CDR3 nucleotides are TGCGCCAGCAGCTTGGAAGCTAGCAGCTCAGGGGAGTTCTTC. This chain uses TRBV5-1 with TRBJ2-1, with D perhaps matching TRBD1 (6 bases). This CDR3 comprises 14 residues. With 0 bases removed from V and 14 bases from J, the gap between germline ends came to 18 bases. CDR1 SGHRS and CDR2 YFSETQ come from the germline V gene.

The chain joins TRBV20-1 to TRBJ2-6; D tentatively reads TRBD1 or TRBD2 (5 bases each). V gave up 6 bases and J gave up 2 bases, with 17 bases separating them. Germline V CDR1 and CDR2: DFQATT, SNEGSKA (reference sequence). This CDR3 is 16 amino acids long. The CDR3 nucleotides read TGCAGTGCCGACCGGGACGGGCGGACTGGGGCCAACGTCCTGACTTTC. It specifies CSADRDGRTGANVLTF.

The CDR3 coding sequence is TGTGCCAGCAGGGAGGGGCGGGGGAACTATGGCTACACCTTC. Translation gives CASREGRGNYGYTF. The rearrangement links TRBV12-3 or TRBV12-4 to TRBJ1-2; a possible D gene is TRBD1 (5 bases). The CDR3 contains 14 residues. The V gene lost 6 bases and the J gene lost 2 bases, with 13 bases spanning the gap.